This TCR beta chain came from a study of cytomegalovirus exposure and HLA in healthy donors. The overall study: Researchers found that more than 70% of a few hundred genotyped donors fell within the Caucasian-associated ancestry cluster.

Findings and caveats of the study: CMV serostatus was the sole immune exposure information available. Some TCR beta chains (roughly 160 of them) were listed as cytomegalovirus-associated. Analyses of presence/absence relied on an assumption of roughly uniform sequencing depth across donors.

About this clone itself: What it recognizes is unknown.

Vbeta (60) and Jbeta (13) primers were used in the PCR. The method was immunoSEQ multiplex PCR; TCRdb's version includes in-frame clones alone and lacks a portion of them. Of approximately 110,000 clones listed, over 70% were seen once; the top ten hold around 4%. CDR1 and CDR2 from the germline V gene are LGHNA and YSLEER. The CDR3 sequence is 16 residues long. Trimming pared 1 base from V and 0 bases from J, leaving 10 bases between. This sequence originates from a woman in her forties in good health and CMV-seropositive. This chain links TRBV4-3 with TRBJ2-1, with a possible D match to TRBD1 (5 bases). Sequenced sample: PBMCs. The CDR3 loop is CASSQADSSSYNEQFF. CDR3 DNA: TGCGCCAGCAGCCAAGCTGACAGTAGCTCCTACAATGAGCAGTTCTTC.